A selection of T cell receptor beta chains follows, all from one sample in a study of blood T cells in healthy people across ages. TCRdb passed the 5' RACE reads through MiXCR, listing each CDR3 protein once. The repertoire has more than 500,000 distinct CDR3 sequences, about 27% of them found once; the top ten carry 3% to 4.5%. These records were also assigned to another study, of T cells of mothers and their children.

Sequencing input: blood. These receptors were collected from a boy younger than 10 in good health. Each CDR3 is given with its conserved first and last residue. A D gene is named only where the DNA matches it firmly. For some rows the clone size is stated as once, few or many, or as a class when expanded; others skip it.

clone size: NA; V gene: TRBV7-2; D gene: NA; J gene: TRBJ2-7; CDR3 DNA: TGTGCCAGCAGCCCAGTGGTTAGCGCAAGCTACGAGCAGTACTTC; CDR3 protein: CASSPVVSASYEQYF
clone size: NA; V gene: TRBV9; D gene: NA; J gene: TRBJ2-2; CDR3 DNA: TGTGCCAGCAGCGTAGCCCCACTCACAGGTCCCAACACCGGGGAGCTGTTTTTT; CDR3 protein: CASSVAPLTGPNTGELFF
clone size: NA; V gene: TRBV25-1; D gene: TRBD2; J gene: TRBJ2-3; CDR3 DNA: TGTGCCAGCAGTGAGCCCCAAGCGGGGGATACGCAGTATTTT; CDR3 protein: CASSEPQAGDTQYF
clone size: NA; V gene: TRBV27; D gene: TRBD2; J gene: TRBJ2-5; CDR3 DNA: TGTGCCAGCAGATTCGGAGCGGGGCAAGAGACCCAGTACTTC; CDR3 protein: CASRFGAGQETQYF
clone size: few; V gene: TRBV20-1; D gene: TRBD2; J gene: TRBJ2-1; CDR3 DNA: TGCAGTGCCGGACTAGCGGGGGCCCTCAGTGAGCAGTTCTTC; CDR3 protein: CSAGLAGALSEQFF
clone size: NA; V gene: TRBV5-1; D gene: NA; J gene: TRBJ1-2; CDR3 DNA: TGCGCCAGCAGCTTGACGGACGGTGGCTGCACCTTC; CDR3 protein: CASSLTDGGCTF
clone size: NA; V gene: TRBV15; D gene: NA; J gene: TRBJ2-1; CDR3 DNA: TGTGCCACCAGCAGAGATCGGGCTGTGGGCTTATTTGCGGAGCAGTTCTTC; CDR3 protein: CATSRDRAVGLFAEQFF
clone size: few; V gene: TRBV15; D gene: NA; J gene: TRBJ2-5; CDR3 DNA: TGTGCCACCAGCAGAGAGCAGTACCAAGAGACCCAGTACTTC; CDR3 protein: CATSREQYQETQYF
clone size: NA; V gene: TRBV6-5; D gene: NA; J gene: TRBJ2-2; CDR3 DNA: TGTGCCAGCAGTTACTCGATCTCCGGGGAGCTGTTTTTT; CDR3 protein: CASSYSISGELFF
clone size: NA; V gene: TRBV12-3/TRBV12-4; D gene: NA; J gene: TRBJ2-1; CDR3 DNA: TGTGCCAGCAGCTTAGCTAGCCCTAGAGGCCAAGGCCAGTTCTTC; CDR3 protein: CASSLASPRGQGQFF
clone size: NA; V gene: TRBV20-1; D gene: TRBD2; J gene: TRBJ2-3; CDR3 DNA: TGCAGTGCTACTACGGCTAGCGGAGCGGGGGTGGTAGATACGCAGTATTTT; CDR3 protein: CSATTASGAGVVDTQYF
clone size: NA; V gene: TRBV4-2; D gene: NA; J gene: TRBJ2-5; CDR3 DNA: TGTGCCAGCAGCCAAGAGCAGGGGCGGGAGACCCAGTACTTC; CDR3 protein: CASSQEQGRETQYF
clone size: NA; V gene: TRBV5-1; D gene: NA; J gene: TRBJ1-2; CDR3 DNA: TGCGCCAGCAACTTAGAGGGGATCAACTATGGCTACACCTTC; CDR3 protein: CASNLEGINYGYTF
clone size: few; V gene: TRBV5-1; D gene: NA; J gene: TRBJ2-4; CDR3 DNA: TGCGCCAGCAGCTTGGGCCGGGCTCTAGCCAAAAACATTCAGTACTTC; CDR3 protein: CASSLGRALAKNIQYF
clone size: many; V gene: TRBV3-1; D gene: NA; J gene: TRBJ1-4; CDR3 DNA: TGTGCCAGCAGCCAAGAGGCCCTCGGGACTAATGAAAAACTGTTTTTT; CDR3 protein: CASSQEALGTNEKLFF
clone size: NA; V gene: TRBV29-1; D gene: NA; J gene: TRBJ2-3; CDR3 DNA: TGCGTCGCCCGAGGGGGGTACAGCACAGATACGCAGTATTTT; CDR3 protein: CVARGGYSTDTQYF
clone size: few; V gene: TRBV5-1; D gene: NA; J gene: TRBJ1-2; CDR3 DNA: TGCGCCAGCAGCCTCACAGATAACTATGGCTACACCTTC; CDR3 protein: CASSLTDNYGYTF
clone size: many; V gene: TRBV3-1; D gene: NA; J gene: TRBJ2-4; CDR3 DNA: TGTGCCAGCAGCCAAGGAGCCAAAAACATTCAGTACTTC; CDR3 protein: CASSQGAKNIQYF
clone size: many; V gene: TRBV20-1; D gene: TRBD2; J gene: TRBJ2-5; CDR3 DNA: TGCAGTGCCAGGCCGCGGGAGTGGTTAAATAGAGAGACCCAGTACTTC; CDR3 protein: CSARPREWLNRETQYF
clone size: few; V gene: TRBV2; D gene: NA; J gene: TRBJ2-5; CDR3 DNA: TGTGCCAGCGTCTATGAGACCCAGTACTTC; CDR3 protein: CASVYETQYF
clone size: few; V gene: TRBV5-1; D gene: NA; J gene: TRBJ2-2; CDR3 DNA: TGCGCCAGCAGCCCCCCCCGCGGATATAGGGACACCGGGGAGCTGTTTTTT; CDR3 protein: CASSPPRGYRDTGELFF
clone size: few; V gene: TRBV24-1; D gene: TRBD2; J gene: TRBJ2-1; CDR3 DNA: TGTGCCACCAGTGATAGAGCGGGAGTAAGCAATGAGCAGTTCTTC; CDR3 protein: CATSDRAGVSNEQFF
clone size: few; V gene: TRBV30; D gene: NA; J gene: TRBJ2-5; CDR3 DNA: TGTGCCTGGAGTCGCGCTCGACAGATACAAGAGACCCAGTACTTC; CDR3 protein: CAWSRARQIQETQYF
clone size: few; V gene: TRBV29-1; D gene: NA; J gene: TRBJ2-4; CDR3 DNA: TGCAGCGTTGTGGGCCGCTTAGCCAAAAACATTCAGTACTTC; CDR3 protein: CSVVGRLAKNIQYF